The TCR beta chain under discussion was sequenced for a study of control samples from healthy donors and cancer patients. CDR1 and CDR2 from the germline V gene are SGHDT and YYEEEE. Trimming stripped 3 bases from V and 2 bases from J, with 9 bases between. This CDR3 comprises 13 residues. Produced via immunoSEQ multiplex PCR; TCRdb's table is partial and in-frame only. This repertoire shows about 75,000 clones, about 93% found once; its top ten account for 6% to 8%. This sequence joins TRBV5-6 and TRBJ2-7; possibly TRBD2 for D (5 bases). This receptor was identified in a woman aged 40 to 50 in good health. Specimen: blood. In DNA, the CDR3 is TGTGCCAGCAGCTCAGGACTGCCCTACGAGCAGTACTTC. This translates into CASSSGLPYEQYF.